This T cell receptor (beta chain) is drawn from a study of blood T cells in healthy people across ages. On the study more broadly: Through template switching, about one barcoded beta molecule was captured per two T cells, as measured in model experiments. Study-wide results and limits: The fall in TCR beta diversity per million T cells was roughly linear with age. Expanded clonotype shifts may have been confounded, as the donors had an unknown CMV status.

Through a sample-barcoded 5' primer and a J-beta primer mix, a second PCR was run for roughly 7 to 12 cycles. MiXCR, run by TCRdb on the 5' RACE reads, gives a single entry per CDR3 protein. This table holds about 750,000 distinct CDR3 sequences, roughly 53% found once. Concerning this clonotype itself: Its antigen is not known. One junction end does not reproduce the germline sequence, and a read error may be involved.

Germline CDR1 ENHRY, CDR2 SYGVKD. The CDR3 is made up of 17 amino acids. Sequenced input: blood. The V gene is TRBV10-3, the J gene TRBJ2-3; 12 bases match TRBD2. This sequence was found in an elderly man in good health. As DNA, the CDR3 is TGCGCCAGCACCCCGACTAGCGGGGGACAACCGCCAGATACGCAGTATTTT. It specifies CASTPTSGGQPPDTQYF.